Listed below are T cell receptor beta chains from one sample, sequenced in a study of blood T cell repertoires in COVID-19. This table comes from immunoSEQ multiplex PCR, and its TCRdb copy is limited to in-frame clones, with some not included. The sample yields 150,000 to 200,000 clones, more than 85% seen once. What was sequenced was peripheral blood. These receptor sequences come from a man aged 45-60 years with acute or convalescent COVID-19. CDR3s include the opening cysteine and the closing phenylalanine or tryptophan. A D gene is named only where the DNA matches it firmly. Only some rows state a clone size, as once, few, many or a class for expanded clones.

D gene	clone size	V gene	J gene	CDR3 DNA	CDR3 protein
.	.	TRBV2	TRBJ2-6	TGTGCCAGAAGATTCGGGGGAGGGGCCAACGTCCTGACTTTC	CARRFGGGANVLTF
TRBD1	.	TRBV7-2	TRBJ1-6	TGTGCCAGCAGCACGACAGGGGAGGCTAATTCACCCCTCCACTTT	CASSTTGEANSPLHF
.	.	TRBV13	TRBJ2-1	TGTGCCAGCAGCCCCAGGGAAGACAATGAGCAGTTCTTC	CASSPREDNEQFF
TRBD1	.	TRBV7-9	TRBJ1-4	TGTGCCAGCAGCACTCCACAGGGGTTAAATGAAAAACTGTTTTTT	CASSTPQGLNEKLFF
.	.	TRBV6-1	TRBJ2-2	TGTGCCAGCAGTGAAAGACAGAGTACCGGGGAGCTGTTTTTT	CASSERQSTGELFF
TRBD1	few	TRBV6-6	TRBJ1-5	TGTGCCAGCAGTTACGAGGGGGCCGGGGGGCCCCAGCATTTT	CASSYEGAGGPQHF
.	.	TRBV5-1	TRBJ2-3	TGCGCCAGCAGCTTTTCTAGCGGCACAGATACGCAGTATTTT	CASSFSSGTDTQYF
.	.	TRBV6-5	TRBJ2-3	TGTGCCAGCAGCCGGACAGTCTCCACAGATACGCAGTATTTT	CASSRTVSTDTQYF
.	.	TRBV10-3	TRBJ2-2	TGTGCCATCAGGGAAGACAGAAACACCGGGGAGCTGTTTTTT	CAIREDRNTGELFF
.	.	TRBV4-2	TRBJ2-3	TGTGCCAGCAGCAGAGAAAGCACAGATACGCAGTATTTT	CASSRESTDTQYF
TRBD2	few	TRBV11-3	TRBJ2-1	TGTGCCAGCAGCCCCCTCGGGGCGGGGGGCCACAATGAGCAGTTCTTC	CASSPLGAGGHNEQFF
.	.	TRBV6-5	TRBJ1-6	TGTGCCAGCAGTTACTCGAGGGGGGGCGTAAATTCACCCCTCCACTTT	CASSYSRGGVNSPLHF
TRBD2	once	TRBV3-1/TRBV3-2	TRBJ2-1	TGTGCCAGCAGCCGGTTAGCGGGAGCTGTAAGGGTTGAGCAGTTCTTC	CASSRLAGAVRVEQFF
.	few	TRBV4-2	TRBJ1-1	TGTGCCAGCAGCCAAGATCAGGACACTGAAGCTTTCTTT	CASSQDQDTEAFF
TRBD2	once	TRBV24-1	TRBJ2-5	TGTGCCACCAGTGATTCCGGGACTATTAAAGAGACCCAGTACTTC	CATSDSGTIKETQYF